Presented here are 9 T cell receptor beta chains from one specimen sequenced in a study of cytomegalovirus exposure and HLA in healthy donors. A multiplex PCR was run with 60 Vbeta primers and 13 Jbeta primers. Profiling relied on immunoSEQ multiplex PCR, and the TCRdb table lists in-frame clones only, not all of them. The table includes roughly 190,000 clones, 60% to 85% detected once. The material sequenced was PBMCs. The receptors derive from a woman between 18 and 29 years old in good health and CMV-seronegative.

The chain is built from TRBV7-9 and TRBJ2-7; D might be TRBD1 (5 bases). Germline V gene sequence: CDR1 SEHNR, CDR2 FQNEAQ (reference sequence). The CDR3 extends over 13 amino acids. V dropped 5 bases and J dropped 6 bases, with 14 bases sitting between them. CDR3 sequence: CASSVVGQGEQYF. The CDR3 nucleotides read TGTGCCAGCAGCGTTGTGGGGCAGGGCGAGCAGTACTTC.

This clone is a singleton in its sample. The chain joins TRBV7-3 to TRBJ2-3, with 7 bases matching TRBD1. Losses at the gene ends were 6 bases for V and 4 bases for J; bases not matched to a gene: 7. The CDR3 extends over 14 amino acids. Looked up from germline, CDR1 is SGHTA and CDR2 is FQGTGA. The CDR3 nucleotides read TGTGCCAGCAGTTCCGACAGGGAGCCAGATACGCAGTATTTT. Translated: CASSSDREPDTQYF.

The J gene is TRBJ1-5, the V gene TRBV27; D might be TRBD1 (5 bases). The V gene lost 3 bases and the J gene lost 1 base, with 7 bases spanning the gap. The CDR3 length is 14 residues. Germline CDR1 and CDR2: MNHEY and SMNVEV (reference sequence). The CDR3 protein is CASSFGGSNQPQHF. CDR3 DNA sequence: TGTGCCAGCAGTTTTGGGGGGAGCAATCAGCCCCAGCATTTT.

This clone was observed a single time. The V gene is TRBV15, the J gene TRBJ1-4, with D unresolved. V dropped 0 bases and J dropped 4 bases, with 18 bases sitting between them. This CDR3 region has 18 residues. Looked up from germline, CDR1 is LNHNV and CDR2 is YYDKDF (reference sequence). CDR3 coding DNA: TGTGCCACCAGCAGAGATAATCACCGATATGACTTTAATGAAAAACTGTTTTTT. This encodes CATSRDNHRYDFNEKLFF.

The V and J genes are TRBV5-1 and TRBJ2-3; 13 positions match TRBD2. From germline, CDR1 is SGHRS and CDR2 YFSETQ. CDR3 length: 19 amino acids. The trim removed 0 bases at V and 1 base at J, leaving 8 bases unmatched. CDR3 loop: CASSLALTSGGKGTDTQYF. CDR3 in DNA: TGCGCCAGCAGCTTGGCCCTGACTAGCGGGGGGAAAGGCACAGATACGCAGTATTTT.

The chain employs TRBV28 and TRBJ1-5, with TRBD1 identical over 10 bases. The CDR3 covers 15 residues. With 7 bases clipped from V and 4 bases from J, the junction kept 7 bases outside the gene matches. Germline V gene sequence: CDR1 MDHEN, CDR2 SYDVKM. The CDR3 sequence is CASTGGTGDNQPQHF. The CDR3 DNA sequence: TGTGCCAGCACTGGGGGGACAGGGGATAATCAGCCCCAGCATTTT.

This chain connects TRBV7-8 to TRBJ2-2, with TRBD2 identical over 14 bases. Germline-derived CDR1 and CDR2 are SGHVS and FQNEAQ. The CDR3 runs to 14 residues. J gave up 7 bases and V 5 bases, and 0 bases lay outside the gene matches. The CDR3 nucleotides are TGTGCCAGCAGCGGACTAGCGGGAGGCGGGGAGCTGTTTTTT. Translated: CASSGLAGGGELFF.

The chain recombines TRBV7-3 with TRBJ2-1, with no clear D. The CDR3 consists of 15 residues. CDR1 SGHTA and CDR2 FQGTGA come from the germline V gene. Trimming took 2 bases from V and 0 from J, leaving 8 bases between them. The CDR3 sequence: CASSLPESSYNEQFF. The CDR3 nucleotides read TGTGCCAGCAGCTTACCGGAGAGCTCCTACAATGAGCAGTTCTTC.

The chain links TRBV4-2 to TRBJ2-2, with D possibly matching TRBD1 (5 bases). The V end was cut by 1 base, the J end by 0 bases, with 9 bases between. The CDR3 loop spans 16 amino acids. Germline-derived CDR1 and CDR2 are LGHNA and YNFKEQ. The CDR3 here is CASSQGRGPNTGELFF. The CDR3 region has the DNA TGTGCCAGCAGCCAAGGTAGGGGCCCGAACACCGGGGAGCTGTTTTTT.